This is a list of T cell receptor beta chains from one sample in a study of T cell changes during pregnancy in multiple sclerosis. This table comes from immunoSEQ multiplex PCR, and its TCRdb copy is limited to in-frame clones, with some not included. This sample has more than 100,000 clones, with about 90% found just once. Sequenced here: peripheral blood, sampled after pregnancy. These receptors came from a female donor with multiple sclerosis, enrolled in a pregnancy study. CDR3s include the opening cysteine and the closing phenylalanine or tryptophan. Each record gives: V gene, clone size, J gene, D gene, CDR3 DNA, CDR3 protein. D genes are given only for firm matches. Size is omitted from some rows. Given values are once, few, many or a class for expanded clones.

V: TRBV6-1
size: .
J: TRBJ1-2
D: .
DNA: TGTGCCAGCAGTGAAAGCGGACGTAACTATGGCTACACCTTC
CDR3: CASSESGRNYGYTF

V: TRBV29-1
size: .
J: TRBJ2-5
D: TRBD2
DNA: TGCAGCGTTGGCCTCGGGGGGGGAGAGACCCAGTACTTC
CDR3: CSVGLGGGETQYF

V: TRBV15
size: .
J: TRBJ2-4
D: .
DNA: TGTGCCACCAGCAGACCTGGGGCCGCCAAAAACATTCAGTACTTC
CDR3: CATSRPGAAKNIQYF

V: TRBV28
size: .
J: TRBJ2-4
D: .
DNA: TGTGCCAGCAGTTCCGGACAGAAAAACATTCAGTACTTC
CDR3: CASSSGQKNIQYF

V: TRBV5-1
size: .
J: TRBJ2-7
D: .
DNA: TGCGCCAGCAGCTTGGGGCAAGTCTACGAGCAGTACTTC
CDR3: CASSLGQVYEQYF

V: TRBV6-6
size: .
J: TRBJ2-7
D: .
DNA: TGTGCCAGCAGTAGGACCGGGACTGGCTCCTACGAGCAGTACTTC
CDR3: CASSRTGTGSYEQYF

V: TRBV11-3
size: .
J: TRBJ2-1
D: TRBD2
DNA: TGTGCCAGCAGCTCGGGACTAGCGGGGGCTGAGCAGTTCTTC
CDR3: CASSSGLAGAEQFF

V: TRBV2
size: .
J: TRBJ2-1
D: .
DNA: TGTGCCAGCAACCCCACCCGACGGGGGAATGAGCAGTTCTTC
CDR3: CASNPTRRGNEQFF

V: TRBV11-2
size: .
J: TRBJ2-3
D: TRBD2
DNA: TGTGCCAGCAGCCCCCGGGACTACACAGATACGCAGTATTTT
CDR3: CASSPRDYTDTQYF

V: TRBV30
size: once
J: TRBJ2-5
D: .
DNA: TGTGCCTGGAGTGTAGACAGGCGGCAGGAGACCCAGTACTTC
CDR3: CAWSVDRRQETQYF

V: TRBV5-1
size: .
J: TRBJ1-5
D: TRBD1
DNA: TGCGCCAGCAGCTTGGGGGACAGGGAATATAGCAATCAGCCCCAGCATTTT
CDR3: CASSLGDREYSNQPQHF

V: TRBV15
size: .
J: TRBJ2-7
D: TRBD1
DNA: TGTGCCACCAGCAGAGATGGGACAGGACTTACCTACGAGCAGTACTTC
CDR3: CATSRDGTGLTYEQYF

V: TRBV10-2
size: .
J: TRBJ1-5
D: .
DNA: TGCGCCAGCAGTGAGGCAGGGATACGTCAGCCCCAGCATTTT
CDR3: CASSEAGIRQPQHF

V: TRBV5-6
size: .
J: TRBJ2-7
D: TRBD1
DNA: TGTGCCAGCAGCACGGGACAGGTAGGTGAGGAGCAGTACTTC
CDR3: CASSTGQVGEEQYF

V: TRBV28
size: once
J: TRBJ2-7
D: .
DNA: TGTGCCAGCAGTCCCGTTCAGGGAATCGACTACGAGCAGTACTTC
CDR3: CASSPVQGIDYEQYF

V: TRBV6-6
size: .
J: TRBJ1-5
D: .
DNA: TGTGCCAGCAGTTGGCAGGGGAAGAGCAATCAGCCCCAGCATTTT
CDR3: CASSWQGKSNQPQHF

V: TRBV29-1
size: .
J: TRBJ1-2
D: TRBD1
DNA: TGCAGCGTGAGACAGGGGCCTTATGGCTACACCTTC
CDR3: CSVRQGPYGYTF

V: TRBV7-6
size: .
J: TRBJ2-2
D: .
DNA: TGTGCCAGCAGCATACAGAGGAACACCGGGGAGCTGTTTTTT
CDR3: CASSIQRNTGELFF

V: TRBV2
size: .
J: TRBJ1-5
D: .
DNA: TGTGCCAGCAGTTCCGACAGTCAATATAGCAATCAGCCCCAGCATTTT
CDR3: CASSSDSQYSNQPQHF

V: TRBV27
size: .
J: TRBJ1-1
D: TRBD1
DNA: TGTGCCAGCAGTACTTGGACAGGGAAGGGGAGCACTGAAGCTTTCTTT
CDR3: CASSTWTGKGSTEAFF

V: TRBV5-1
size: .
J: TRBJ2-7
D: .
DNA: TGCGCCAGCAGCCCACGGACAGCCATCTCCTACGAGCAGTACTTC
CDR3: CASSPRTAISYEQYF

V: TRBV19
size: .
J: TRBJ2-1
D: .
DNA: TGTGCCAGTAGAAATCAAGCGGGTGAGCAGTTCTTC
CDR3: CASRNQAGEQFF

V: TRBV7-7
size: .
J: TRBJ2-3
D: TRBD2
DNA: TGTGCCAGCAGCAACCGCGGGGGGGCAGATACGCAGTATTTT
CDR3: CASSNRGGADTQYF

V: TRBV4-2
size: once
J: TRBJ2-3
D: .
DNA: TGTGCCAGCAGCCCCCCGGCGAGGGATACGCAGTATTTT
CDR3: CASSPPARDTQYF

V: TRBV7-3
size: .
J: TRBJ2-1
D: .
DNA: TGTGCCAGCAGCTTAAGTCCTTTCAGTGAGCAGTTCTTC
CDR3: CASSLSPFSEQFF

V: TRBV19
size: .
J: TRBJ2-7
D: TRBD2
DNA: TGTGCCAGTAGTGTCTCAGGGGAGCGGATAGCGGGGGCCTCCTACGAGCAGTACTTC
CDR3: CASSVSGERIAGASYEQYF

V: TRBV5-4
size: .
J: TRBJ2-1
D: .
DNA: TGTGCCAGCAGCCCGACAGGATCTATCAATGAGCAGTTCTTC
CDR3: CASSPTGSINEQFF

V: TRBV7-9
size: .
J: TRBJ2-2
D: .
DNA: TGTGCCAGCAGCTCCTCGACAGGGAACACCGGGGAGCTGTTTTTT
CDR3: CASSSSTGNTGELFF

V: TRBV19
size: .
J: TRBJ2-7
D: .
DNA: TGTGCCACCGCATTAGGGGGTACGAGCTCCTACGAGCAGTACTTC
CDR3: CATALGGTSSYEQYF

V: TRBV9
size: .
J: TRBJ2-1
D: TRBD2
DNA: TGTGCCAGCAGCGTAGGCGTAGCGGGAGCGGATGAAGAGCAGTTCTTC
CDR3: CASSVGVAGADEEQFF

V: TRBV2
size: .
J: TRBJ2-3
D: .
DNA: TGTGCCAGCAGTGATGGCCAGAGGGTACCAGATACGCAGTATTTT
CDR3: CASSDGQRVPDTQYF

V: TRBV5-1
size: .
J: TRBJ2-1
D: TRBD2
DNA: TGCGCCAGCAGCTTTGGACTAGCGGGGGGACACAATGAGCAGTTCTTC
CDR3: CASSFGLAGGHNEQFF

V: TRBV5-1
size: .
J: TRBJ1-6
D: TRBD1
DNA: TGCGCCAGCAGCCCCATGACAGGGTTAGGGTCACCCCTCCACTTT
CDR3: CASSPMTGLGSPLHF

V: TRBV7-8
size: .
J: TRBJ1-1
D: .
DNA: TGTGCCAGCAGCGCCGGACAGAACACTGAAGCTTTCTTT
CDR3: CASSAGQNTEAFF

V: TRBV28
size: .
J: TRBJ1-2
D: .
DNA: TGTGCCAGCATTCAACCAGGGAAGAACAACTATGGCTACACCTTC
CDR3: CASIQPGKNNYGYTF

V: TRBV6-5
size: .
J: TRBJ1-1
D: TRBD1
DNA: TGTGCCAGCGGACCCGGGGGACAGCCTGAAGCTTTCTTT
CDR3: CASGPGGQPEAFF

V: TRBV11-2
size: .
J: TRBJ2-1
D: TRBD2
DNA: TGTGCCAGCAGCTTTAGGACTAGCGGGGGGCGGCATGAGCAGTTCTTC
CDR3: CASSFRTSGGRHEQFF

V: TRBV7-9
size: .
J: TRBJ2-7
D: TRBD2
DNA: TGTGCCAGCGGCGGACTAGCGGGGGGGCCGCGGTACGAGCAGTACTTC
CDR3: CASGGLAGGPRYEQYF

V: TRBV4-1
size: once
J: TRBJ1-2
D: TRBD1
DNA: TGCGCCAGCAGCCAAACACTTGTGGGGGGACAGGTCTATGGCTACACCTTC
CDR3: CASSQTLVGGQVYGYTF

V: TRBV7-2
size: once
J: TRBJ1-4
D: .
DNA: TGTGCCAGCAGCCCCCGGTGGGGGCCGAATGAAAAACTGTTTTTT
CDR3: CASSPRWGPNEKLFF

V: TRBV30
size: .
J: TRBJ1-5
D: .
DNA: TGTGCCTGGAGCCGTTCAGATCAGCCCCAGCATTTT
CDR3: CAWSRSDQPQHF

V: TRBV5-1
size: .
J: TRBJ1-5
D: .
DNA: TGCGCCAGCAGCTTGGGTTTTGGCAACTACAATCAGCCCCAGCATTTT
CDR3: CASSLGFGNYNQPQHF

V: TRBV5-1
size: .
J: TRBJ2-7
D: .
DNA: TGCGCCAGCAGCTTGGGCCCGGCCTACGAGCAGTACTTC
CDR3: CASSLGPAYEQYF

V: TRBV5-4
size: .
J: TRBJ1-1
D: TRBD1
DNA: TGTGCCAGCAGCCCTGCCGGGACAGGGAACACTGAAGCTTTCTTT
CDR3: CASSPAGTGNTEAFF

V: TRBV5-4
size: .
J: TRBJ2-7
D: .
DNA: TGTGCCAGCAGCTTAGCAGGGCTACACGAGCAGTACTTC
CDR3: CASSLAGLHEQYF

V: TRBV7-6
size: .
J: TRBJ1-5
D: .
DNA: TGTGCCAGCAGCTTAGGACTGTATCAGCCCCAGCATTTT
CDR3: CASSLGLYQPQHF

V: TRBV7-2
size: .
J: TRBJ1-2
D: .
DNA: TGTGCCAGCAGCTCAAACTATGGCTACACCTTC
CDR3: CASSSNYGYTF

V: TRBV2
size: .
J: TRBJ2-3
D: .
DNA: TGTGCCAGCCGGGGGTGGACTAGCACAGATACGCAGTATTTT
CDR3: CASRGWTSTDTQYF

V: TRBV19
size: once
J: TRBJ2-2
D: TRBD2
DNA: TGTGCCAGTAGCCCATCTACGGGGGGGATGAACACCGGGGAGCTGTTTTTT
CDR3: CASSPSTGGMNTGELFF

V: TRBV15
size: .
J: TRBJ1-6
D: .
DNA: TGTGCCACCAGCAGATCTCGGGGAAATAATTCACCCCTCCACTTT
CDR3: CATSRSRGNNSPLHF